The 21 T cell receptor beta chains given below trace back to one sample, sequenced in a study of shared clonotypes between healthy human individuals. Measured with immunoSEQ multiplex PCR; TCRdb has only the in-frame clones, and not every one. The sample consists of about 1.9 million clones, just over 90% of them appearing once. Selected positively for CCR7 and CD45RO-negative, naive CD8 cells excluded terminally differentiated effector memory CD45RA+ cells. What was sequenced was naive CD8+ T cells from PBMCs. These receptors were obtained from a man between 18 and 29 years old in good health. Some clones in this sample may be carry-over from other donors' samples.

V is TRBV7-8 and J is TRBJ1-5; TRBD1 matches 7 bases. The CDR3 is 14 amino acids. V shed 3 bases, J shed 8 bases, and the junction held 7 bases outside the gene matches. Germline V gene data show CDR1 as SGHVS and CDR2 as FQNEAQ. Written as DNA, the CDR3 is TGTGCCAGCAGCTTCAGAAGGGGGCTGGAGCCCCAGCATTTT. Its protein is CASSFRRGLEPQHF.

This chain connects TRBV6-5 to TRBJ2-7; tentative D call: TRBD1 (5 bases). The V end lost 7 bases, the J end lost 5 bases, and 15 bases lay between the germline ends. This CDR3 region has 13 residues. CDR1 is MNHEY and CDR2 is SVGAGI in the germline V gene. The CDR3 region has the DNA TGTGCCAGCAATTTAGGGGTTGGGGACGAGCAGTACTTC. Residues: CASNLGVGDEQYF.

This rearrangement joins TRBV28 to TRBJ1-2; a possible D gene is TRBD1 (6 bases). Trimming shortened V by 1 base and J by 4 bases, and 19 bases separated the two germline ends. Germline values: CDR1 MDHEN, CDR2 SYDVKM. There are 17 residues in the CDR3. Here the CDR3 DNA reads TGTGCCAGCAGTTTATCCCTTGGTGGGGGGGCGGCCTATGGCTACACCTTC. Its translation is CASSLSLGGGAAYGYTF.

The chain recombines TRBV5-1 with TRBJ2-7; TRBD1 aligns across 9 bases. This CDR3 comprises 18 residues. V shed 4 bases, J shed 3 bases, and the junction held 17 bases outside the gene matches. Germline CDR1 and CDR2: SGHRS and YFSETQ. The CDR3 DNA follows: TGCGCCAGCAGCCTGACCTCCTTGACAGGGGGTCCTTTCTACGAGCAGTACTTC. This sequence encodes CASSLTSLTGGPFYEQYF.

This clone was detected once. V and J are TRBV5-4 and TRBJ1-1; D is uncertain. The CDR3 runs 12 residues. The germline gives CDR1 SGHNT, CDR2 YYREEE (reference sequence). The V gene lost 4 bases and the J gene lost 4 bases, with 8 bases spanning the gap. This CDR3 reads CASSQVPTEAFF. CDR3 in DNA: TGTGCCAGCAGCCAGGTTCCCACTGAAGCTTTCTTT. The full variable domain, in which reference TRBV5-4 and TRBJ1-1 provide the parts outside the CDR3, is ETGVTQSPTHLIKTRGQQVTLRCSSQSGHNTVSWYQQALGQGPQFIFQYYREEENGRGNFPPRFSGLQFPNYSSELNVNALELDDSALYLCASSQVPTEAFFGQGTRLTVV.

The gene calls are TRBV2 and TRBJ1-5, with D perhaps matching TRBD1 (6 bases). Germline V gives CDR1 SNHLY, CDR2 FYNNEI. V lost 7 bases to trimming and J lost 3 bases, with 16 bases between them. CDR3 length: 15 amino acids. The CDR3 loop reads CASKIDRTYNQPQHF. CDR3 nucleotides: TGTGCCAGCAAGATTGACAGGACATACAATCAGCCCCAGCATTTT.

A note on this clone: At the DNA level, this CDR3 is encoded by other sequences in the same sample as well. The chain employs TRBV27 and TRBJ2-7; tentatively, D is TRBD1 (6 bases). Germline assignment: CDR1 MNHEY and CDR2 SMNVEV (reference sequence). The CDR3 length is 12 residues. Trimming cost V 2 bases and J 6 bases, with 8 bases left between them. This chain's CDR3 is CASSLNRAEQYF. The CDR3 coding sequence is TGTGCCAGCAGTTTAAACAGGGCCGAGCAGTACTTC.

The chain couples TRBV6-5 to TRBJ1-2, with D uncertain. Trimming left V 2 bases short and J 2 bases short, with 12 bases between. Germline-derived CDR1 and CDR2 are MNHEY and SVGAGI. The CDR3 has 15 amino acids. For the CDR3, the DNA is TGTGCCAGCAGTTACCCCGAAGGTGACAACTATGGCTACACCTTC. Protein sequence: CASSYPEGDNYGYTF.

This clone was seen just once. The chain combines TRBV7-6 with TRBJ1-1; 7 positions match TRBD1. Losses at the gene ends were 5 bases for V and 6 bases for J; bases not matched to a gene: 6. Germline values: CDR1 SGHVS, CDR2 FNYEAQ. This CDR3 spans 13 amino acids. In DNA form, the CDR3 reads TGTGCCAGCAGCACCCCGACAGGGCCTGAAGCTTTCTTT. It codes for CASSTPTGPEAFF.

The chain combines TRBV28 with TRBJ2-1; TRBD1 or TRBD2 may be the D gene (6 bases each). Trimming left V 5 bases short and J 15 bases short, with 20 bases between. Germline CDR1 is MDHEN and CDR2 is SYDVKM. The CDR3 is made up of 13 amino acids. CDR3 coding DNA: TGTGCCAGCAGTCCACCCCCGGGGGCCCCCTTGTTCTTC. Amino acids: CASSPPPGAPLFF.

This chain joins TRBV5-6 and TRBJ2-7; 9 nucleotides align to TRBD2. Per the germline V gene, CDR1 is SGHDT and CDR2 is YYEEEE. The CDR3 is 14 amino acids. The V gene end was trimmed by 3 bases and the J gene end by 5 bases; junction bases not matched to a gene: 6. The CDR3, as DNA: TGTGCCAGCAGCTGGACTAGCGACTCACACGAGCAGTACTTC. Residues: CASSWTSDSHEQYF.

The chain recombines TRBV4-1 with TRBJ1-2, with 7 bases lining up with TRBD1. The V and J ends lost 2 bases and 4 bases, in that order; junction bases with no gene match: 7. The germline gives CDR1 MGHRA, CDR2 YSYEKL. CDR3 size: 15 residues. In DNA, the CDR3 is TGCGCCAGCAGCCAAAGGGCGGGACAGCTCTATGGCTACACCTTC. Its translation is CASSQRAGQLYGYTF.

On this clone: This same CDR3 is encoded by further DNA sequences in the sample. The chain combines TRBV29-1 with TRBJ2-3; D unclear. The V gene lost 4 bases and the J gene lost 0 bases, with 5 bases spanning the gap. The CDR3 totals 12 residues. Germline loops: CDR1 SQVTM, CDR2 ANQGSEA. CDR3: CSVVDSTDTQYF. The CDR3 DNA follows: TGCAGCGTTGTGGACAGCACAGATACGCAGTATTTT.

The chain is built from TRBV27 and TRBJ2-3; 7 bases map to TRBD2. With 5 bases clipped from V and 2 bases from J, the junction kept 10 bases outside the gene matches. The germline V gene encodes CDR1 MNHEY and CDR2 SMNVEV (reference sequence). CDR3 length: 16 amino acids. The CDR3 nucleotides are TGTGCCAGCAGTCCCACCTTAGCGGGTCTCACAGATACGCAGTATTTT. Protein: CASSPTLAGLTDTQYF.

This sequence joins TRBV28 and TRBJ1-5; TRBD1 aligns across 7 bases. The CDR3 runs to 14 residues. V lost 6 bases, J lost 0 bases, and 2 bases stayed unmatched. Germline CDR1 MDHEN, CDR2 SYDVKM. The CDR3 region has the DNA TGTGCCAGCAGCAACAGGGGTAGCAATCAGCCCCAGCATTTT. It specifies CASSNRGSNQPQHF.

This clone was counted a single time. This chain uses TRBV6-5 with TRBJ1-3; D is unclear. The CDR3 is made up of 11 amino acids. The V end was cut by 8 bases, the J end by 3 bases, with 5 bases between. Germline V gives CDR1 MNHEY, CDR2 SVGAGI. DNA for the CDR3: TGTGCCAGCTTTGTTGGAAACACCATATATTTT. This sequence encodes CASFVGNTIYF.

V is TRBV7-2 and J is TRBJ2-1; the D is unclear. CDR3 length: 14 residues. The V gene's germline CDR1 is SGHTA and CDR2 FQGNSA. V lost 2 bases and J lost 2, with 7 bases in between. CDR3 amino acids: CASSLTFTYNEQFF. The CDR3 DNA reads as TGTGCCAGCAGCTTAACATTTACCTACAATGAGCAGTTCTTC.

The chain is built from TRBV13 and TRBJ1-3; D is undetermined. Germline V gene data show CDR1 as PRHDT and CDR2 as FYEKMQ (reference sequence). V shed 5 bases and J shed 4 bases, with 15 bases lying between them. This CDR3 region has 15 residues. In DNA form, the CDR3 reads TGTGCCAGCAGCCACGTCAACAGTGCAGGAAACACCATATATTTT. This sequence encodes CASSHVNSAGNTIYF.

The V call is TRBV10-3, the J call TRBJ2-5; D unresolved. Germline V gene lookup returns CDR1 ENHRY and CDR2 SYGVKD. V shed 11 bases and J shed 10 bases, with 14 bases lying between them. The CDR3 totals 10 residues. The CDR3 loop reads CAEAPLGQYF. The CDR3 DNA is TGTGCCGAGGCCCCTTTGGGCCAGTACTTC.

The rearrangement uses TRBV11-1 and TRBJ2-2, with 7 bases fitting TRBD2. CDR3 length: 19 amino acids. The V and J ends lost 1 base and 6 bases, in that order; junction bases with no gene match: 17. Germline CDR1 SGHAT, CDR2 FQDESV (reference sequence). CDR3 nucleotide sequence: TGTGCCAGCAGCTTAGGTTGGAGGCTTGGGCGGGAGTTGGCCGGGGAGCTGTTTTTT. This encodes CASSLGWRLGRELAGELFF.

The chain combines TRBV10-3 with TRBJ2-1, with TRBD2 matching over 14 bases. The CDR3 covers 18 residues. Germline V gene lookup returns CDR1 ENHRY and CDR2 SYGVKD. V trimming: 6 bases; J trimming: 5 bases; junction bases outside the gene matches: 12. In DNA, the CDR3 is TGTGCCATCAGACCGGGACTAGCGGGAGCAGGCGGTAACAATGAGCAGTTCTTC. Its protein product is CAIRPGLAGAGGNNEQFF.